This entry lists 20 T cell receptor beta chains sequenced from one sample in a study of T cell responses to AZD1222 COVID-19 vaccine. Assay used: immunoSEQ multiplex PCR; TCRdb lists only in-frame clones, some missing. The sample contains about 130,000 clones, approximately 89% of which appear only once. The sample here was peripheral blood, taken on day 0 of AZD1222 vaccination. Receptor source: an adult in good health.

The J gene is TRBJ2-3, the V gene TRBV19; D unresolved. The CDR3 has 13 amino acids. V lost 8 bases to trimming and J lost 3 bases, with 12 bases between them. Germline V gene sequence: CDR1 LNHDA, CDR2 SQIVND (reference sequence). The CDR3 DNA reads TGTGCCAGTGGCACAACGGTTACAGATACGCAGTATTTT. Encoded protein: CASGTTVTDTQYF.

The CDR3 spells CASSLQGDYGYTF. The CDR3 DNA sequence: TGTGCCAGCAGCTTACAGGGGGACTATGGCTACACCTTC. The chain links TRBV5-6 to TRBJ1-2, with 8 bases aligning to TRBD1. Germline V lookup: CDR1 SGHDT, CDR2 YYEEEE. V was pared by 2 bases and J by 3 bases, with 0 bases of the junction left unmatched. The CDR3 covers 13 residues.

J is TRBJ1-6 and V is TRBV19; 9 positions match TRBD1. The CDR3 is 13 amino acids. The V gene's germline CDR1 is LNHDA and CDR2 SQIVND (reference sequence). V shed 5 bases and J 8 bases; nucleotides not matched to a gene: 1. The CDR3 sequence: CASSDRGDSPLHF. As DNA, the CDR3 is TGTGCCAGTAGTGACAGGGGGGATTCACCCCTCCACTTT.

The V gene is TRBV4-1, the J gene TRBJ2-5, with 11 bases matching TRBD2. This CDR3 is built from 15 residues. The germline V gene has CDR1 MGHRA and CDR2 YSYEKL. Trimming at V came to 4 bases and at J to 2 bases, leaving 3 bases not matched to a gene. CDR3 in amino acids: CASSPGLADQETQYF. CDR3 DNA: TGCGCCAGCAGCCCGGGACTAGCGGATCAAGAGACCCAGTACTTC.

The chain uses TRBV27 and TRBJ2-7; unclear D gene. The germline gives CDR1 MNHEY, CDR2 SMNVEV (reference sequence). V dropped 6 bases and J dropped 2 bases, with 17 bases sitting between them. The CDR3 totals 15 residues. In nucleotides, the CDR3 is TGTGCCAGCAGGATGGACGGCATCAACCCCTACGAGCAGTACTTC. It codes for CASRMDGINPYEQYF.

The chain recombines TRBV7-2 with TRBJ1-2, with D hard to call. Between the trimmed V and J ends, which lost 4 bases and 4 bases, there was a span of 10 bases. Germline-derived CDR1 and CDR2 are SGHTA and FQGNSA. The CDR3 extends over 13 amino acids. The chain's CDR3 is CASSSRTVYGYTF. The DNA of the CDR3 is TGTGCCAGCAGCTCTAGGACCGTCTATGGCTACACCTTC.

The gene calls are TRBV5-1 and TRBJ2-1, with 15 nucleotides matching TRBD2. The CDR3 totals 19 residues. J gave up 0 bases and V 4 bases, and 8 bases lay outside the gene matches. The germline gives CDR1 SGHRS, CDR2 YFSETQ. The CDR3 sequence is CASSKGLAGGLSSYNEQFF. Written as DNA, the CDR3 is TGCGCCAGCAGCAAGGGACTAGCGGGAGGCCTGAGCTCCTACAATGAGCAGTTCTTC.

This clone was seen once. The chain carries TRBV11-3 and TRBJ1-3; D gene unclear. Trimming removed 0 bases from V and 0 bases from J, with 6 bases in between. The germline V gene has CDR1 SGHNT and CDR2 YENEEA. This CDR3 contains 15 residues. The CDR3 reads CASSLDIFSGNTIYF. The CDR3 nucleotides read TGTGCCAGCAGCTTAGACATCTTCTCTGGAAACACCATATATTTT.

CDR3 DNA sequence: TGCGCCAGCAGCCAACCAGGGGGCCTAAAGTATAGCAATCAGCCCCAGCATTTT. It yields the protein CASSQPGGLKYSNQPQHF. The gene calls are TRBV4-1 and TRBJ1-5, with TRBD1 matching over 8 bases. Trimming removed 2 bases from V and 0 bases from J; junction bases left unmatched: 9. The CDR3 runs 18 residues. Germline V gives CDR1 MGHRA, CDR2 YSYEKL.

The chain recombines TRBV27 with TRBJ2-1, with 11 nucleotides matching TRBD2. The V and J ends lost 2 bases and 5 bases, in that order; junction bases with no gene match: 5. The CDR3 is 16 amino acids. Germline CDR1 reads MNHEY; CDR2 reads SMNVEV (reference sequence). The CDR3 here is CASSLTPGLADNEQFF. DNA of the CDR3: TGTGCCAGCAGTTTAACGCCGGGACTAGCGGACAATGAGCAGTTCTTC.

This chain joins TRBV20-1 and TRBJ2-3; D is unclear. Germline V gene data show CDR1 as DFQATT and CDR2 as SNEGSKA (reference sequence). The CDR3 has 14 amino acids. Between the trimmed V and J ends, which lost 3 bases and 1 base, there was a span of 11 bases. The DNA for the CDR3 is TGCAGTGCTAGTTCAGGTAGTGGCACAGATACGCAGTATTTT. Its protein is CSASSGSGTDTQYF.

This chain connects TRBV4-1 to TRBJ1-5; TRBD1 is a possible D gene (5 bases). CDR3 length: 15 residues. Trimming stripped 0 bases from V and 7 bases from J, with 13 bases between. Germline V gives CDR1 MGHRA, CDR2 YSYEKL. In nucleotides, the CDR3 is TGCGCCAGCAGCCAAGATATGGCAGGGAGGCAGCCCCAGCATTTT. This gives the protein CASSQDMAGRQPQHF.

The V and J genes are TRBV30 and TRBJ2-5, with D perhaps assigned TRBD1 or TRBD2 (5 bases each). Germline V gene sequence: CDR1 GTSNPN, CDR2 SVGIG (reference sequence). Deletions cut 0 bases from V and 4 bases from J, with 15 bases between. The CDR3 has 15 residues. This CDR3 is CAWSVRGIGTETQYF. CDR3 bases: TGTGCCTGGAGTGTAAGAGGGATTGGGACAGAGACCCAGTACTTC.

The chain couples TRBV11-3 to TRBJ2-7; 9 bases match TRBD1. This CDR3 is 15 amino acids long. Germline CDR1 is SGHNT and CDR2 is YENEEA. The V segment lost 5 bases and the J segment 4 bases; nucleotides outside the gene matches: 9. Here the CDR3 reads CASSVPGTGLYEQYF. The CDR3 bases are TGTGCCAGCAGCGTCCCCGGGACAGGGTTGTACGAGCAGTACTTC.

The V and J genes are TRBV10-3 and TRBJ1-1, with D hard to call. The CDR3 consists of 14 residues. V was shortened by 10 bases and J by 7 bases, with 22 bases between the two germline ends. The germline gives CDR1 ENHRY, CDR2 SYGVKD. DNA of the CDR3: TGTGCCACGAGGGATACAAGAAGTGAGGGTGAAGCTTTCTTT. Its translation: CATRDTRSEGEAFF.

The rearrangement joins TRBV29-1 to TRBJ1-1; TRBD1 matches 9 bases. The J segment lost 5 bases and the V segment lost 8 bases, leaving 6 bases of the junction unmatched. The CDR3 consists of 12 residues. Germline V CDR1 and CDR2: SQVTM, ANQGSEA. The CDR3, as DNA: TGCAGCACAGGGACAGGGTTTACTGAAGCTTTCTTT. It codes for CSTGTGFTEAFF.

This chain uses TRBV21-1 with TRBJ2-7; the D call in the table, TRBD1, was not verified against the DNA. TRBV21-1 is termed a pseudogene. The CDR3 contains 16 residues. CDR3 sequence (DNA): TGTGCCAGCAGCACGCCCACTTTGGACAGGACCTACGAGCAGTACTTC. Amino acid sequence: CASSTPTLDRTYEQYF.

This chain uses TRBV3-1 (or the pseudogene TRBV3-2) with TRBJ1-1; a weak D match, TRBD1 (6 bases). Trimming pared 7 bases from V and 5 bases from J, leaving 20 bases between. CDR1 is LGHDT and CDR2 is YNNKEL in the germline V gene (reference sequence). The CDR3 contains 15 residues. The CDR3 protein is CASTDWGRVGTEAFF. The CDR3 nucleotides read TGTGCCAGCACCGACTGGGGGCGGGTGGGGACTGAAGCTTTCTTT.

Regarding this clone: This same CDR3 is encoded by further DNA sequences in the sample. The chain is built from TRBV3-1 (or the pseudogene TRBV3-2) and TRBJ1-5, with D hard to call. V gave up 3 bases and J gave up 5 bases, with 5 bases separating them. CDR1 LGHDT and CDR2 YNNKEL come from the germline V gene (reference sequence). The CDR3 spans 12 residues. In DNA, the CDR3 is TGTGCCAGCAGCCAGGGTTATCAGCCCCAGCATTTT. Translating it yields CASSQGYQPQHF.

In DNA, the CDR3 is TGTGCCAGCAGCCGGGACAGGGGGACTGGCTACACCTTC. Translated: CASSRDRGTGYTF. This rearrangement joins TRBV12-3 or TRBV12-4 to TRBJ1-2; 11 bases match TRBD1. J lost 7 bases, V lost 6 bases, and 4 bases had no gene match. The CDR3 runs 13 residues.